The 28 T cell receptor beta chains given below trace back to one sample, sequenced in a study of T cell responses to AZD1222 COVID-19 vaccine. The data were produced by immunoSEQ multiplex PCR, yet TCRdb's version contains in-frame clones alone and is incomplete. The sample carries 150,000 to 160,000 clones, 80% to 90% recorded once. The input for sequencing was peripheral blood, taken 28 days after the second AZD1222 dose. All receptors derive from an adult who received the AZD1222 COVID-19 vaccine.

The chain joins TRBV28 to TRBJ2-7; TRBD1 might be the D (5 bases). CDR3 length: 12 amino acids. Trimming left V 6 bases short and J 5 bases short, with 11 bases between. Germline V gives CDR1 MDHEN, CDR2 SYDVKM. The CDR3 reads CASSLQVHEQYF. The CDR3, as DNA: TGTGCCAGCAGCCTACAGGTCCACGAGCAGTACTTC.

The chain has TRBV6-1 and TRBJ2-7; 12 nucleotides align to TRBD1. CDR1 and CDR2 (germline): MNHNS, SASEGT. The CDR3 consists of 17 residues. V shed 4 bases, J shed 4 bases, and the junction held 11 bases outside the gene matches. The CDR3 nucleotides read TGTGCCAGCAGTGGTCCCGGGACAGGGGGCGCAGCTTACGAGCAGTACTTC. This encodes CASSGPGTGGAAYEQYF.

CDR3 sequence reads: CASSEAPADTEAFF. DNA for the CDR3: TGTGCCAGCAGTGAAGCGCCCGCCGATACTGAAGCTTTCTTT. V and J are TRBV2 and TRBJ1-1; no reliable D call. Looked up from germline, CDR1 is SNHLY and CDR2 is FYNNEI. Trimming pared 0 bases from V and 5 bases from J, leaving 10 bases between. The CDR3 runs 14 residues.

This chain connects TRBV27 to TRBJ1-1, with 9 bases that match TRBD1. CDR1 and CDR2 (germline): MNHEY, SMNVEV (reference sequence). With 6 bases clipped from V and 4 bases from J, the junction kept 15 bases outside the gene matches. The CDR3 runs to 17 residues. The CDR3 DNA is TGTGCCAGCAGACCACAGGGGGCGGGCGGGTACGCCACTGAAGCTTTCTTT. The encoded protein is CASRPQGAGGYATEAFF.

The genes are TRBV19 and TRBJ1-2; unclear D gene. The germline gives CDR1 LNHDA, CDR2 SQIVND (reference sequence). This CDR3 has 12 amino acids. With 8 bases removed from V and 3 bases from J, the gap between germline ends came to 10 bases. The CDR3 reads CASSPGDYGYTF. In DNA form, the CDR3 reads TGTGCCAGTTCACCCGGGGACTATGGCTACACCTTC. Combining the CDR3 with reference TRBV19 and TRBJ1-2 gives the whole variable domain DGGITQSPKYLFRKEGQNVTLSCEQNLNHDAMYWYRQDPGQGLRLIYYSQIVNDFQKGDIAEGYSVSREKKESFPLTVTSAQKNPTAFYLCASSPGDYGYTFGSGTRLTVV.

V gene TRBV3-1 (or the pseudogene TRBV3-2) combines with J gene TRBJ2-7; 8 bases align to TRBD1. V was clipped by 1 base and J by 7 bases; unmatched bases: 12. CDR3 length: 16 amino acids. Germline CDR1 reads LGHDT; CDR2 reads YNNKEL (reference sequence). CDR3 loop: CASSQVEGQASGEQYF. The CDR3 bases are TGTGCCAGCAGCCAAGTTGAGGGACAGGCCTCAGGGGAGCAGTACTTC.

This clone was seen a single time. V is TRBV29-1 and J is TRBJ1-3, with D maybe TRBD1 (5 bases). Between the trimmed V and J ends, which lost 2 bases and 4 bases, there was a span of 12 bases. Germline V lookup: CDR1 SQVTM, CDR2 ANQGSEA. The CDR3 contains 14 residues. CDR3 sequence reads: CSVETQGIGNTIYF. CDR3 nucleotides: TGCAGCGTTGAAACGCAGGGAATAGGAAACACCATATATTTT.

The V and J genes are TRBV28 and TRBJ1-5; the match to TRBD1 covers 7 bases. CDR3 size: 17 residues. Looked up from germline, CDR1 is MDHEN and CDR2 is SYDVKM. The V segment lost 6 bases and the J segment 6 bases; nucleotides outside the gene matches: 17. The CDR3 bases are TGTGCCAGCAGCTCCCCATTGTTGGGAGGGGGCGGTCAGCCCCAGCATTTT. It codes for CASSSPLLGGGGQPQHF.

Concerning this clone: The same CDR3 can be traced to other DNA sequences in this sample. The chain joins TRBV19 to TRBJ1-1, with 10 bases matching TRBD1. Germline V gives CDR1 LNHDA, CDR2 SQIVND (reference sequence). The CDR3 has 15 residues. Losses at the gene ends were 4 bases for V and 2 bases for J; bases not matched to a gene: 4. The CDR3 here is CASSKGQGPNTEAFF. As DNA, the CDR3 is TGTGCCAGTAGTAAGGGACAGGGGCCTAACACTGAAGCTTTCTTT.

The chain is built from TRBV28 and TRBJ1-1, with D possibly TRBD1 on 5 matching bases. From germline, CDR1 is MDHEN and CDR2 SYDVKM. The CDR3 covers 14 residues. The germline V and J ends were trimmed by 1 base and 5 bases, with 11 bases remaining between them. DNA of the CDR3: TGTGCCAGCAGTTTATTGGGGGGAGGAACTGAAGCTTTCTTT. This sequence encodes CASSLLGGGTEAFF.

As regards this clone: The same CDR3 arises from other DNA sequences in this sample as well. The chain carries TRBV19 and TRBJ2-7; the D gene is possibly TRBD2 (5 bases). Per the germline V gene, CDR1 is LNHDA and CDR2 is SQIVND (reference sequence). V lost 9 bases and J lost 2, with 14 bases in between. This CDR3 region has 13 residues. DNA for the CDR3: TGTGCCAGCGGTCTAGCAGGTGCCTACGAGCAGTACTTC. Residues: CASGLAGAYEQYF.

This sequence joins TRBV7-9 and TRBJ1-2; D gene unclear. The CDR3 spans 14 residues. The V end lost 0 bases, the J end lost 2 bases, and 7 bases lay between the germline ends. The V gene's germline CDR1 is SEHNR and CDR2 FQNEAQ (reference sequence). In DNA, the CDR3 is TGTGCCAGCAGCTTAGCGCTTTACAACTATGGCTACACCTTC. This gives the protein CASSLALYNYGYTF.

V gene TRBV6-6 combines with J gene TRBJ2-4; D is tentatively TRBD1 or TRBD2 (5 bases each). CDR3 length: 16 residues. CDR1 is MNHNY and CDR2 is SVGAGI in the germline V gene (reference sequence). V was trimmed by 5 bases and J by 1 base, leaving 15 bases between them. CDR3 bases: TGTGCCAGCAGTAACGGGGCAGGGATGGCCAAAAACATTCAGTACTTC. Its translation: CASSNGAGMAKNIQYF.

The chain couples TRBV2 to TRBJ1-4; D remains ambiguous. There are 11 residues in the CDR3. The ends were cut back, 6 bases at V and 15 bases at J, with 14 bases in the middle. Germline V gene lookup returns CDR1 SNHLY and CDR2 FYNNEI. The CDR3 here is CASRDSQIVFF. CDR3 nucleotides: TGTGCCAGCAGGGATTCCCAGATCGTGTTTTTT.

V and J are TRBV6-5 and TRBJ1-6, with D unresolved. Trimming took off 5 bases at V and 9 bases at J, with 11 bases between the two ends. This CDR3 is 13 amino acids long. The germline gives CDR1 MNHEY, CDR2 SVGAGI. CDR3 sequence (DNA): TGTGCCAGCAGTCCCGAGAGGGCTTCACCCCTCCACTTT. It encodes CASSPERASPLHF.

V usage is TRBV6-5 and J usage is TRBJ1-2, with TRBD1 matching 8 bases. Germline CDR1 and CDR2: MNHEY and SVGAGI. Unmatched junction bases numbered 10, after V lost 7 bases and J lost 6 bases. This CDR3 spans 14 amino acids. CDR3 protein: CASKQRTGIHGYTF. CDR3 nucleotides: TGTGCCAGCAAGCAGAGGACAGGGATCCATGGCTACACCTTC.

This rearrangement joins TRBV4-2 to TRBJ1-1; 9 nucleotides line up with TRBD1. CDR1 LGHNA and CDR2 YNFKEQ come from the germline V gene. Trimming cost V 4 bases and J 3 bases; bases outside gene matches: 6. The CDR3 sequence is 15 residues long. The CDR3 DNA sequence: TGTGCCAGCAGCCCCCGGGACAGGGATCACACTGAAGCTTTCTTT. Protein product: CASSPRDRDHTEAFF.

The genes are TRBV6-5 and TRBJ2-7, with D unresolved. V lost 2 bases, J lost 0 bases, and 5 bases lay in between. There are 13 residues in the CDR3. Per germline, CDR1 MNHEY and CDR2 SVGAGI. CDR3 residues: CASSYPSSYEQYF. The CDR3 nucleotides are TGTGCCAGCAGTTACCCGAGCTCCTACGAGCAGTACTTC.

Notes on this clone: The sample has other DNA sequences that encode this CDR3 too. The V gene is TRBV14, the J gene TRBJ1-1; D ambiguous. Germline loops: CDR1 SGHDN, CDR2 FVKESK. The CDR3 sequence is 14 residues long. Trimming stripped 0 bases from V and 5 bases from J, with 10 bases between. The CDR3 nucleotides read TGTGCCAGCAGCCAAGACTATCGGAGTACTGAAGCTTTCTTT. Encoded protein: CASSQDYRSTEAFF.

In nucleotides, the CDR3 is TGTGCCAGCGGGCGGGCCCTCAGTGGGGCCAAAAACATTCAGTACTTC. Its protein product is CASGRALSGAKNIQYF. This sequence joins TRBV21-1 and TRBJ2-4; the table gives TRBD2 as D, unverified against the DNA. TRBV21-1 is given as a pseudogene. The CDR3 has 16 residues.

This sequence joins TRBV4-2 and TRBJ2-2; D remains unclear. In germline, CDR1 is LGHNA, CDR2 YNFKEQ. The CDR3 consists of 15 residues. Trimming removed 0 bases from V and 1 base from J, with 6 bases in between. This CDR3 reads CASSQESGNTGELFF. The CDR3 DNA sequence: TGTGCCAGCAGCCAAGAATCAGGGAACACCGGGGAGCTGTTTTTT.

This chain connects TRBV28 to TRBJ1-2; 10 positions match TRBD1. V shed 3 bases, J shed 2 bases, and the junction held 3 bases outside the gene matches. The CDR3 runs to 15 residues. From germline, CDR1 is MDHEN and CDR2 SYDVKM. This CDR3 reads CASSLSGQGNYGYTF. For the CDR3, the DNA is TGTGCCAGCAGTTTGTCGGGACAGGGGAACTATGGCTACACCTTC.

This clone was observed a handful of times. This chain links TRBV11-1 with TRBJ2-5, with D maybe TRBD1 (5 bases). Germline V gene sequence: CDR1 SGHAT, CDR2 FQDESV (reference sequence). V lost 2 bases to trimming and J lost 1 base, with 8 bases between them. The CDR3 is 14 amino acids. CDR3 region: CASSLKGPQETQYF. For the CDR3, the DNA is TGTGCCAGCAGCTTAAAGGGGCCCCAAGAGACCCAGTACTTC.

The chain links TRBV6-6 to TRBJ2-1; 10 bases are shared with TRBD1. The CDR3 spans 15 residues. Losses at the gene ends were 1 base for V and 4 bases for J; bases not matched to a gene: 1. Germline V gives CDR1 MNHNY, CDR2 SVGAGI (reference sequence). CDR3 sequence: CASSYWGQGYNEQFF. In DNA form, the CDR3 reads TGTGCCAGCAGTTACTGGGGACAGGGGTACAATGAGCAGTTCTTC.

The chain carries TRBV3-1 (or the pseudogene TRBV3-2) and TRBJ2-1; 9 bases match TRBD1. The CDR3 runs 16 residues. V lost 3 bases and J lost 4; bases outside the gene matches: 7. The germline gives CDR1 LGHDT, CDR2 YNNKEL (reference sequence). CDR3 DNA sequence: TGTGCCAGCAGCCATGGCGACAGGGGGTTTTACAATGAGCAGTTCTTC. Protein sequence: CASSHGDRGFYNEQFF.

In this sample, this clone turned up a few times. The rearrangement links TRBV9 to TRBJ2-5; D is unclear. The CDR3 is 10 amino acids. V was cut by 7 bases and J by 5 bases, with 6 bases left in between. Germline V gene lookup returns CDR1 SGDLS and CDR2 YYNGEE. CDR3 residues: CASRWETQYF. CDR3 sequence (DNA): TGTGCCAGCCGGTGGGAGACCCAGTACTTC. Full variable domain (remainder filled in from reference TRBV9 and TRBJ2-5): DSGVTQTPKHLITATGQRVTLRCSPRSGDLSVYWYQQSLDQGLQFLIQYYNGEERAKGNILERFSAQQFPDLHSELNLSSLELGDSALYFCASRWETQYFGPGTRLLVL.

The CDR3 DNA reads TGTGCCAGCAGCCACCCCGGGCGGGAGGGCGAATTAAGGAACGAGCAGTACTTC. Translated: CASSHPGREGELRNEQYF. This chain links TRBV3-1 (or the pseudogene TRBV3-2) with TRBJ2-7, with 9 positions matching TRBD2. Germline CDR1 reads LGHDT; CDR2 reads YNNKEL (reference sequence). The ends lost 3 bases at V and 5 bases at J; junction bases unmatched: 17. There are 18 residues in the CDR3.

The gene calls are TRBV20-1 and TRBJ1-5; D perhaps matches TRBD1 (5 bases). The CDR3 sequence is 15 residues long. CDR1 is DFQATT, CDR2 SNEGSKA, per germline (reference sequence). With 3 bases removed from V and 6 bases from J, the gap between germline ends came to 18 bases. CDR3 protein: CSASLEGLRGQPQHF. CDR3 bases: TGCAGTGCTAGTCTGGAGGGACTACGGGGTCAGCCCCAGCATTTT.